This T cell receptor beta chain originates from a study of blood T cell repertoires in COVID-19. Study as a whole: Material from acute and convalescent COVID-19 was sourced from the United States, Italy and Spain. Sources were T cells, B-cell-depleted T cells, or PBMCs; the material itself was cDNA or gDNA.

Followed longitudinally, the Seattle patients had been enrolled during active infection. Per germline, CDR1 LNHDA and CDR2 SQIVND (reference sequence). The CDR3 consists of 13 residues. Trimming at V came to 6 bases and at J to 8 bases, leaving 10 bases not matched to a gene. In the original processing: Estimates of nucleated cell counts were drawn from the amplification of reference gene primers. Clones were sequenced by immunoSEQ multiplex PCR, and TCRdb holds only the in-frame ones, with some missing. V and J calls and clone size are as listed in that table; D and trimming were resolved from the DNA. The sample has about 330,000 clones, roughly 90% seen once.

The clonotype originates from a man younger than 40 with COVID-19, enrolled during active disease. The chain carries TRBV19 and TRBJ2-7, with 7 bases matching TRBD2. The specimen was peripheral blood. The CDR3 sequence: CASRDSGGGQQYF. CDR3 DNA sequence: TGTGCCAGTAGGGACTCTGGGGGGGGTCAGCAGTACTTC.